The sequence of this TCR beta chain was determined in a study of type 1 and type 2 diabetes patients. Study information: Samples came from type 1 diabetic, type 2 diabetic or nondiabetic people, recruited in China.

PCR was run on genomic DNA. Multiplex PCR with 30 forward and 13 reverse primers amplified the TCR beta CDR3. TCRdb re-called the multiplex PCR reads with MiXCR, one entry per CDR3 protein. The table lists around 300,000 distinct CDR3 sequences, roughly 44% of them singletons. V dropped 3 bases and J dropped 3 bases, with 18 bases sitting between them. Germline-derived CDR1 and CDR2 are KGHDR and SFDVKD. The length of the CDR3 is 17 residues. Sequencing input: peripheral blood mononuclear cells (PBMCs). The V gene is TRBV24-1, the J gene TRBJ2-3, with D perhaps TRBD1 (6 bases). This TCR derives from a man aged 18 to 29 with type 2 diabetes. CDR3 nucleotides: TGTGCCACCAGTGATAATGGGCTGGGGGCTTTTACAGATACGCAGTATTTT. It yields the protein CATSDNGLGAFTDTQYF.